These 20 T cell receptor beta chains came from one sample sequenced in a study of spatial heterogeneity in lung cancer. Time point noted: sample taken at primary tumor resection. No cells were sorted before sequencing. The whole RNA sequenced was extracted from tumor, nontumor lung or frozen PBMC. TCRdb analysed the 5' RACE reads with MiXCR anew, one entry per CDR3 protein. The table lists more than 3,500 distinct CDR3 sequences, roughly 24% of them singletons. The sequenced sample was normal lung tissue next to the tumor, obtained at surgery. The receptors shown here come from a male donor with early-stage non-small cell lung cancer.

The rearrangement joins TRBV7-2 to TRBJ2-1; 7 positions agree with TRBD2. V dropped 1 base and J dropped 6; count of bases not matched to a gene: 3. The CDR3 totals 14 residues. CDR1 and CDR2 from the germline V gene are SGHTA and FQGNSA. The CDR3 coding sequence is TGTGCCAGCAGCTTAGGGTGGACTAGCAATGAGCAGTTCTTC. This sequence encodes CASSLGWTSNEQFF.

The chain joins TRBV12-3 or TRBV12-4 to TRBJ2-2; D gene unclear. The length of the CDR3 is 14 residues. Trimming took 2 bases from V and 5 from J, leaving 9 bases between them. The CDR3 sequence: CASSLLGGTGELFF. The CDR3 DNA is TGTGCCAGCAGTTTACTGGGTGGAACCGGGGAGCTGTTTTTT.

This clonotype counts as medium-sized. V usage is TRBV20-1 and J usage is TRBJ2-1; TRBD2 agrees at 11 bases. J was trimmed by 6 bases and V by 7 bases; bases with no gene match: 5. The CDR3 totals 13 residues. Germline V CDR1 and CDR2: DFQATT, SNEGSKA (reference sequence). CDR3 sequence: CSGLAGLTNEQFF. As DNA, the CDR3 is TGCAGTGGACTAGCGGGATTAACCAATGAGCAGTTCTTC.

This clonotype is deemed medium-sized. V and J are TRBV4-2 and TRBJ2-6, with 7 bases identical to TRBD1. Trimming took 3 bases from V and 2 from J; bases not matched to a gene: 10. Germline V CDR1 and CDR2: LGHNA, YNFKEQ. There are 18 residues in the CDR3. DNA for the CDR3: TGTGCCAGCAGCCAGTACAGGGGCCTCTCAGCTGGGGCCAACGTCCTGACTTTC. It specifies CASSQYRGLSAGANVLTF.

By share, this clonotype ranks as medium-sized. The V call is TRBV20-1, the J call TRBJ2-1, with 12 bases aligning to TRBD1. Per germline, CDR1 DFQATT and CDR2 SNEGSKA (reference sequence). This CDR3 has 17 amino acids. V lost 3 bases, J lost 4 bases, and 10 bases stayed unmatched. The CDR3, as DNA: TGCAGTGCTAGTGGGACAGGGGGCGGATTAAGGTACAATGAGCAGTTCTTC. This encodes CSASGTGGGLRYNEQFF.

This clonotype showed up many times. The CDR3 is CASSLERGGNEQFF. The CDR3 nucleotides read TGTGCCAGCAGCTTAGAACGGGGCGGCAATGAGCAGTTCTTC. This sequence joins TRBV7-2 and TRBJ2-1, with D perhaps TRBD1 or TRBD2 (5 bases each). CDR3 size: 14 residues. The ends were cut back, 1 base at V and 6 bases at J, with 10 bases in the middle. Germline CDR1 is SGHTA and CDR2 is FQGNSA.

This clonotype qualifies as medium-sized. V gene TRBV5-1 combines with J gene TRBJ2-2; possibly TRBD1 for D (6 bases). Germline V lookup: CDR1 SGHRS, CDR2 YFSETQ. This CDR3 is built from 15 residues. Trimming cost V 1 base and J 2 bases, with 9 bases left between them. This CDR3 is CASSLWTVNTGELFF. In nucleotides, the CDR3 is TGCGCCAGCAGCTTGTGGACAGTTAACACCGGGGAGCTGTTTTTT.

This clonotype was seen a few times. The V and J genes are TRBV12-3 or TRBV12-4 and TRBJ2-2, with 7 bases aligning to TRBD1. The CDR3 has 14 residues. Losses at the gene ends were 6 bases for V and 6 bases for J; bases not matched to a gene: 7. For the CDR3, the DNA is TGTGCCAGCAGATCGACAGGGAAAGCCGGGGAGCTGTTTTTT. As protein: CASRSTGKAGELFF.

This clonotype is large. The V call is TRBV7-9, the J call TRBJ2-7; TRBD2 aligns across 8 bases. CDR3 length: 15 amino acids. Unmatched junction bases numbered 6, after V lost 3 bases and J lost 2 bases. CDR1 SEHNR and CDR2 FQNEAQ come from the germline V gene (reference sequence). The CDR3 nucleotides are TGTGCCAGCAGCTTTTCCGAGCGGGAGCCCTACGAGCAGTACTTC. This gives the protein CASSFSEREPYEQYF.

This clonotype is medium-sized within its sample. The chain's CDR3 is CATTSGGAFGTDTQYF. CDR3 coding DNA: TGTGCCACAACTAGCGGGGGGGCCTTTGGCACAGATACGCAGTATTTT. The chain combines TRBV10-3 with TRBJ2-3, with 13 bases matching TRBD2. J gave up 1 base and V 10 bases, and 8 bases lay outside the gene matches. The germline V gene has CDR1 ENHRY and CDR2 SYGVKD. The CDR3 runs to 16 residues.

This clonotype was counted between two and nine times. V is TRBV7-3 and J is TRBJ2-1; tentatively, D is TRBD2 (5 bases). This CDR3 region has 14 residues. In germline, CDR1 is SGHTA, CDR2 FQGTGA. V lost 2 bases and J lost 4, with 9 bases in between. CDR3 sequence: CASSLYEGYNEQFF. In nucleotides, the CDR3 is TGTGCCAGCAGCTTATACGAGGGATACAATGAGCAGTTCTTC.

This clonotype counts as medium-sized. The chain links TRBV11-2 to TRBJ1-5, with D possibly TRBD1 on 6 matching bases. The germline gives CDR1 SGHAT, CDR2 FQNNGV. V was pared by 3 bases and J by 3 bases, with 12 bases between. CDR3 length: 15 residues. Here the CDR3 reads CASSLEAGDNQPQHF. CDR3 bases: TGTGCCAGCAGCTTGGAGGCAGGGGACAATCAGCCCCAGCATTTT.

The chain joins TRBV29-1 to TRBJ2-5; 8 nucleotides line up with TRBD2. V lost 1 base, J lost 7 bases, and 5 bases stayed unmatched. The CDR3 has 13 residues. Per the germline V gene, CDR1 is SQVTM and CDR2 is ANQGSEA. The CDR3 bases are TGCAGCGTTGAAGGGACAGCGGGAGTGACCCAGTACTTC. This translates into CSVEGTAGVTQYF.

This clonotype was observed a handful of times. The chain combines TRBV20-1 with TRBJ2-1, with 13 bases fitting TRBD2. The CDR3 spans 14 residues. The V gene's germline CDR1 is DFQATT and CDR2 SNEGSKA (reference sequence). J gave up 7 bases and V 1 base, and 1 base lay outside the gene matches. The CDR3 sequence: CSARGGLAGNEQFF. CDR3 bases: TGCAGTGCTAGAGGGGGACTAGCGGGAAATGAGCAGTTCTTC.

By sample fraction, this clonotype is medium-sized. The genes are TRBV5-1 and TRBJ2-1; TRBD1 is a possible D gene (5 bases). The CDR3 totals 13 residues. The ends were cut back, 0 bases at V and 9 bases at J, with 10 bases in the middle. Per germline, CDR1 SGHRS and CDR2 YFSETQ. The CDR3 loop reads CASSLAGWAEQFF. DNA for the CDR3: TGCGCCAGCAGCTTGGCAGGGTGGGCTGAGCAGTTCTTC.

This clonotype rates as medium-sized. The chain has TRBV28 and TRBJ1-1; tentatively, D is TRBD1 (6 bases). Trimming stripped 5 bases from V and 8 bases from J, with 12 bases between. This CDR3 has 12 amino acids. Germline assignment: CDR1 MDHEN and CDR2 SYDVKM. CDR3 in amino acids: CASSEAGTEAFF. As DNA, the CDR3 is TGTGCCAGCAGTGAGGCCGGGACAGAAGCTTTCTTT.

This clonotype was picked up many times. V usage is TRBV4-2 and J usage is TRBJ2-3; TRBD2 might be the D (6 bases). This CDR3 comprises 16 residues. CDR1 and CDR2 (germline): LGHNA, YNFKEQ. Trimming took 5 bases from V and 2 from J, leaving 17 bases between them. CDR3 bases: TGTGCCAGCAGCACCGACGGGACTTCGTCCACAGATACGCAGTATTTT. Its protein product is CASSTDGTSSTDTQYF.

By frequency in the sample, this clonotype is medium-sized. V is TRBV30 and J is TRBJ2-3; 8 bases align to TRBD2. Losses at the gene ends were 2 bases for V and 0 bases for J; bases not matched to a gene: 1. From germline, CDR1 is GTSNPN and CDR2 SVGIG (reference sequence). This CDR3 is built from 14 residues. The CDR3 nucleotides read TGTGCCTGGAGTCGCGGGGGGAGCACAGATACGCAGTATTTT. Residues: CAWSRGGSTDTQYF.

By sample share, this clonotype is medium-sized. The chain links TRBV5-1 to TRBJ1-1; 9 nucleotides line up with TRBD1. After removal of 0 bases from V and 5 bases from J, the junction contained 8 bases not matched to a gene. The germline V gene has CDR1 SGHRS and CDR2 YFSETQ. This CDR3 has 16 amino acids. The CDR3 reads CASSLDLQGARTEAFF. For the CDR3, the DNA is TGCGCCAGCAGCTTGGACCTACAGGGGGCCAGGACTGAAGCTTTCTTT.

J is TRBJ2-5 and V is TRBV6-1, with D unclear. The CDR3 runs 13 residues. The germline V gene encodes CDR1 MNHNS and CDR2 SASEGT. V was shortened by 3 bases and J by 2 bases, with 7 bases between the two germline ends. CDR3 DNA: TGTGCCAGCAGTGAGCATCAGCAAGAGACCCAGTACTTC. Protein product: CASSEHQQETQYF.